These T cell receptor beta chains were read from a single sample in a study of follicular helper T cells after annual influenza vaccination. Only in-frame clones appear in the TCRdb table, and some are missing; sequencing was by immunoSEQ multiplex PCR. The profile shows approximately 9,600 clones, over 80% of them singletons. The specimen was CXCR5- memory CD4+ T cells sorted from blood, collected 7 days after influenza vaccination. The receptors come from an adult who received the influenza vaccine. Both conserved end residues are part of each CDR3. A D gene is named only where the DNA matches it firmly. A row's size may be missing; if present it is once, few, many or a size class.

CDR3 length: 11; clone size: few; J gene: TRBJ2-3; D gene: -; V gene: TRBV7-2; CDR3 protein: CASSPTDTQYF; CDR3 DNA: TGTGCCAGCAGCCCTACAGATACGCAGTATTTT
CDR3 length: 15; clone size: -; J gene: TRBJ2-2; D gene: TRBD1; V gene: TRBV5-1; CDR3 protein: CASSEGQRNTGELFF; CDR3 DNA: TGCGCCAGCAGCGAGGGACAGCGAAACACCGGGGAGCTGTTTTTT
CDR3 length: 16; clone size: -; J gene: TRBJ1-5; D gene: TRBD1; V gene: TRBV28; CDR3 protein: CASSLRQGVSNQPQHF; CDR3 DNA: TGTGCCAGCAGTTTACGGCAGGGGGTGAGCAATCAGCCCCAGCATTTT
CDR3 length: 17; clone size: -; J gene: TRBJ1-2; D gene: -; V gene: TRBV11-3; CDR3 protein: CASSLDGQVPWGYGYTF; CDR3 DNA: TGTGCCAGCAGCTTAGATGGGCAGGTTCCTTGGGGTTATGGCTACACCTTC
CDR3 length: 14; clone size: -; J gene: TRBJ2-3; D gene: -; V gene: TRBV28; CDR3 protein: CATGGNIAPDTQYF; CDR3 DNA: TGTGCCACCGGAGGGAATATCGCCCCAGATACGCAGTATTTT
CDR3 length: 15; clone size: -; J gene: TRBJ1-1; D gene: -; V gene: TRBV25-1; CDR3 protein: CASSESRGMNTEAFF; CDR3 DNA: TGTGCCAGCAGTGAATCGCGGGGAATGAACACTGAAGCTTTCTTT
CDR3 length: 13; clone size: -; J gene: TRBJ1-2; D gene: -; V gene: TRBV28; CDR3 protein: CASRAPANYGYTF; CDR3 DNA: TGTGCCAGCAGGGCCCCTGCTAACTATGGCTACACCTTC
CDR3 length: 16; clone size: -; J gene: TRBJ1-5; D gene: -; V gene: TRBV28; CDR3 protein: CASSLNMGGPNQPQHF; CDR3 DNA: TGTGCCAGCAGTTTAAATATGGGGGGCCCCAATCAGCCCCAGCATTTT
CDR3 length: 16; clone size: once; J gene: TRBJ2-3; D gene: TRBD2; V gene: TRBV28; CDR3 protein: CASSGPAGGRGDTQYF; CDR3 DNA: TGTGCCAGCAGTGGGCCAGCGGGGGGGCGCGGAGATACGCAGTATTTT
CDR3 length: 12; clone size: -; J gene: TRBJ1-5; D gene: -; V gene: TRBV29-1; CDR3 protein: CSVGARDQPQHF; CDR3 DNA: TGCAGCGTTGGTGCCCGGGATCAGCCCCAGCATTTT
CDR3 length: 14; clone size: -; J gene: TRBJ2-3; D gene: TRBD2; V gene: TRBV6-5; CDR3 protein: CASRGSGSADTQYF; CDR3 DNA: TGTGCCAGCAGGGGTAGCGGGAGTGCAGATACGCAGTATTTT
CDR3 length: 13; clone size: -; J gene: TRBJ1-2; D gene: -; V gene: TRBV27; CDR3 protein: CASSFTGGDGYTF; CDR3 DNA: TGTGCCAGCAGTTTTACAGGAGGCGATGGCTACACCTTC
CDR3 length: 13; clone size: -; J gene: TRBJ2-2; D gene: -; V gene: TRBV5-1; CDR3 protein: CASGKGNTGELFF; CDR3 DNA: TGCGCCAGCGGTAAGGGAAACACCGGGGAGCTGTTTTTT
CDR3 length: 13; clone size: -; J gene: TRBJ1-1; D gene: -; V gene: TRBV7-2; CDR3 protein: CASSSQGNTEAFF; CDR3 DNA: TGTGCCAGCAGCTCACAGGGGAACACTGAAGCTTTCTTT
CDR3 length: 16; clone size: -; J gene: TRBJ2-1; D gene: TRBD1; V gene: TRBV27; CDR3 protein: CASSLGGTGVYNEQFF; CDR3 DNA: TGTGCCAGCAGCCTGGGGGGGACAGGGGTCTACAATGAGCAGTTCTTC
CDR3 length: 15; clone size: -; J gene: TRBJ2-4; D gene: TRBD1; V gene: TRBV18; CDR3 protein: CASSQGGDRVDIQYF; CDR3 DNA: TGTGCCAGCTCCCAAGGCGGGGACAGGGTAGACATTCAGTACTTC
CDR3 length: 15; clone size: -; J gene: TRBJ2-7; D gene: TRBD1; V gene: TRBV28; CDR3 protein: CASTSQGTGYYEQYF; CDR3 DNA: TGTGCCAGCACCTCCCAAGGGACAGGGTACTACGAGCAGTACTTC
CDR3 length: 19; clone size: -; J gene: TRBJ2-1; D gene: TRBD2; V gene: TRBV4-3; CDR3 protein: CASSQEPFRTSGSYNEQFF; CDR3 DNA: TGCGCCAGCAGCCAAGAGCCTTTTAGGACTAGCGGCTCCTACAATGAGCAGTTCTTC
CDR3 length: 13; clone size: -; J gene: TRBJ2-7; D gene: TRBD1; V gene: TRBV7-2; CDR3 protein: CASSPGQANEQYF; CDR3 DNA: TGTGCCAGCAGCCCAGGACAGGCGAACGAGCAGTACTTC
CDR3 length: 17; clone size: -; J gene: TRBJ2-2; D gene: TRBD2; V gene: TRBV28; CDR3 protein: CASSLWRLAGGPGELFF; CDR3 DNA: TGTGCCAGCAGTTTATGGAGACTAGCGGGAGGCCCCGGGGAGCTGTTTTTT
CDR3 length: 14; clone size: once; J gene: TRBJ1-4; D gene: TRBD1; V gene: TRBV7-2; CDR3 protein: CASSPGTGSEKLFF; CDR3 DNA: TGTGCCAGCAGCCCCGGGACAGGGAGTGAAAAACTGTTTTTT
CDR3 length: 14; clone size: -; J gene: TRBJ2-1; D gene: -; V gene: TRBV30; CDR3 protein: CAWSVRTSLNEQFF; CDR3 DNA: TGTGCCTGGAGTGTACGAACTAGCCTCAATGAGCAGTTCTTC
CDR3 length: 12; clone size: -; J gene: TRBJ2-3; D gene: -; V gene: TRBV15; CDR3 protein: CATSLLTDTQYF; CDR3 DNA: TGTGCCACCAGCCTACTCACAGATACGCAGTATTTT
CDR3 length: 13; clone size: -; J gene: TRBJ2-4; D gene: -; V gene: TRBV6-5; CDR3 protein: CASREGSKNIQYF; CDR3 DNA: TGTGCCAGCAGGGAGGGGTCCAAAAACATTCAGTACTTC
CDR3 length: 15; clone size: once; J gene: TRBJ2-5; D gene: -; V gene: TRBV7-6; CDR3 protein: CASSAQPRDTETQYF; CDR3 DNA: TGTGCCAGCAGCGCCCAGCCTCGGGACACAGAGACCCAGTACTTC
CDR3 length: 18; clone size: once; J gene: TRBJ1-3; D gene: TRBD1; V gene: TRBV14; CDR3 protein: CASSQVARTGIAGNTIYF; CDR3 DNA: TGTGCCAGCAGCCAAGTAGCAAGGACAGGGATTGCTGGAAACACCATATATTTT
CDR3 length: 15; clone size: -; J gene: TRBJ1-4; D gene: -; V gene: TRBV5-1; CDR3 protein: CASSSATNRNEKLFF; CDR3 DNA: TGCGCCAGCAGCTCGGCGACCAATCGGAATGAAAAACTGTTTTTT
CDR3 length: 18; clone size: -; J gene: TRBJ1-5; D gene: -; V gene: TRBV28; CDR3 protein: CASSFRGGTPNSNQPQHF; CDR3 DNA: TGTGCCAGCAGTTTCCGGGGCGGGACACCAAATAGCAATCAGCCCCAGCATTTT
CDR3 length: 15; clone size: -; J gene: TRBJ1-5; D gene: -; V gene: TRBV6-5; CDR3 protein: CASSPGLGFGQPQHF; CDR3 DNA: TGTGCCAGCAGTCCTGGCCTGGGGTTCGGTCAGCCCCAGCATTTT
CDR3 length: 15; clone size: -; J gene: TRBJ2-3; D gene: TRBD1; V gene: TRBV7-9; CDR3 protein: CASSLGGQGADTQYF; CDR3 DNA: TGTGCCAGCAGCTTAGGGGGACAGGGAGCAGATACGCAGTATTTT
CDR3 length: 13; clone size: -; J gene: TRBJ2-2; D gene: -; V gene: TRBV29-1; CDR3 protein: CSVGHGVGGELFF; CDR3 DNA: TGCAGCGTTGGACACGGCGTGGGCGGGGAGCTGTTTTTT
CDR3 length: 13; clone size: -; J gene: TRBJ1-5; D gene: -; V gene: TRBV9; CDR3 protein: CASSGTDNQPQHF; CDR3 DNA: TGTGCCAGCAGCGGGACAGACAATCAGCCCCAGCATTTT
CDR3 length: 15; clone size: -; J gene: TRBJ2-3; D gene: TRBD2; V gene: TRBV6-6; CDR3 protein: CASSYGAGRTDTQYF; CDR3 DNA: TGTGCCAGCAGTTACGGAGCGGGAAGGACAGATACGCAGTATTTT
CDR3 length: 15; clone size: -; J gene: TRBJ2-2; D gene: -; V gene: TRBV18; CDR3 protein: CASSPNTGRSGELFF; CDR3 DNA: TGTGCCAGCTCACCAAACACAGGGAGGTCCGGGGAGCTGTTTTTT
CDR3 length: 15; clone size: -; J gene: TRBJ1-3; D gene: TRBD1; V gene: TRBV30; CDR3 protein: CAWSRRTGGGNTIYF; CDR3 DNA: TGTGCCTGGAGTCGCCGGACAGGGGGCGGAAACACCATATATTTT
CDR3 length: 11; clone size: -; J gene: TRBJ1-2; D gene: -; V gene: TRBV28; CDR3 protein: CASSINYGYTF; CDR3 DNA: TGTGCCAGCAGTATCAACTATGGCTACACCTTC
CDR3 length: 14; clone size: -; J gene: TRBJ2-7; D gene: -; V gene: TRBV4-3; CDR3 protein: CASSPQQGEYEQYF; CDR3 DNA: TGCGCCAGCAGCCCCCAGCAGGGAGAGTACGAGCAGTACTTC
CDR3 length: 16; clone size: -; J gene: TRBJ2-2; D gene: -; V gene: TRBV9; CDR3 protein: CASSWGAGQNTGELFF; CDR3 DNA: TGTGCCAGCAGCTGGGGTGCGGGGCAGAACACCGGGGAGCTGTTTTTT
CDR3 length: 14; clone size: -; J gene: TRBJ1-1; D gene: -; V gene: TRBV2; CDR3 protein: CASSVSRLGTEAFF; CDR3 DNA: TGTGCCAGCAGTGTTAGTCGTCTGGGCACTGAAGCTTTCTTT
CDR3 length: 16; clone size: -; J gene: TRBJ1-4; D gene: -; V gene: TRBV30; CDR3 protein: CAWSQADWGLGEKLFF; CDR3 DNA: TGTGCCTGGAGCCAGGCAGACTGGGGGTTAGGGGAAAAACTGTTTTTT